This T cell receptor (beta chain) was captured in a study of blood T cell repertoires in COVID-19. Study-wide context: The United States, Italy and Spain provided the acute and convalescent COVID-19 samples. The analysed material was cDNA or gDNA that came from T cells, B-cell-depleted T cells, or PBMCs.

The V gene end was trimmed by 2 bases and the J gene end by 6 bases; junction bases not matched to a gene: 7. The CDR3 is 15 amino acids. CDR1 and CDR2 from the germline V gene are MGHRA and YSYEKL. As originally analysed: Estimated nucleated cell counts came from reference gene primer amplification. Assay: immunoSEQ multiplex PCR; the TCRdb copy retains only in-frame clones and omits some. V and J calls and clone size are given by that table; D and trimming were obtained from the DNA. The sample consists of 150,000 to 200,000 clones, about four fifths of them appearing once. This chain uses TRBV4-1 with TRBJ2-7; 10 bases match TRBD1. Material for sequencing was peripheral blood. The clonotype was recovered from a human donor with acute or convalescent COVID-19. The donor label of this sample is uncertain. The CDR3 reads CASSQRTGGGLEQYF. CDR3 DNA sequence: TGCGCCAGCAGCCAAAGGACAGGGGGGGGACTCGAGCAGTACTTC.